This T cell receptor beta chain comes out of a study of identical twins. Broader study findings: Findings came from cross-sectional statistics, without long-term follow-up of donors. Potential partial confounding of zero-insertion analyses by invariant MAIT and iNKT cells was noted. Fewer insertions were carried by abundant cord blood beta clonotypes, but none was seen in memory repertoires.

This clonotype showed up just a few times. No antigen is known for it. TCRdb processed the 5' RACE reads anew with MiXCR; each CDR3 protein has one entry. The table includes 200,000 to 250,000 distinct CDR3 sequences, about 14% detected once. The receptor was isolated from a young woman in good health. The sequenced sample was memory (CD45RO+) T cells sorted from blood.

The CDR3 is CASSQEGYQEQFF. As DNA, the CDR3 is TGCGCCAGCAGCCAAGAAGGCTATCAGGAGCAGTTCTTC. This rearrangement joins TRBV4-3 to TRBJ2-1; no clear D. Between the trimmed V and J ends, which lost 0 bases and 10 bases, there was a span of 10 bases. The CDR3 length is 13 residues. The germline V gene encodes CDR1 LGHNA and CDR2 YSLEER.